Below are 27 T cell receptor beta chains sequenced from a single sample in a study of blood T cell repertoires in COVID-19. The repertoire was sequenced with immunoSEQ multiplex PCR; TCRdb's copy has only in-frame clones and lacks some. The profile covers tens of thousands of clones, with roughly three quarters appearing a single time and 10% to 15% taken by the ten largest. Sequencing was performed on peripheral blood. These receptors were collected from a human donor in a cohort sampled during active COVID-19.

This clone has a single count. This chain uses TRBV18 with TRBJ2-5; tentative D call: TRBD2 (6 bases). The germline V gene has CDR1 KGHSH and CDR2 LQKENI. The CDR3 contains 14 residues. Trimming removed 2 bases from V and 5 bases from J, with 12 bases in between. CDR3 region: CASSPSSGRETQYF. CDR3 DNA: TGTGCCAGCTCACCATCTTCAGGGAGGGAGACCCAGTACTTC.

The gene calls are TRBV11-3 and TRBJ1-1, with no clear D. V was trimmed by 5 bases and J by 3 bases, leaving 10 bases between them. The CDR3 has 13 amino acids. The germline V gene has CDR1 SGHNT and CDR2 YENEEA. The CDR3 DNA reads TGTGCCAGCAGCGCCTTGATAGACACTGAAGCTTTCTTT. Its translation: CASSALIDTEAFF.

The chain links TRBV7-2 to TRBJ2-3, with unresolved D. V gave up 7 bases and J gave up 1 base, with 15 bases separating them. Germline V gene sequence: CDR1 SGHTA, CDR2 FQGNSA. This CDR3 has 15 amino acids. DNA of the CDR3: TGTGCCAGCACTGCGTGGTTGACTGGCACAGATACGCAGTATTTT. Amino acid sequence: CASTAWLTGTDTQYF. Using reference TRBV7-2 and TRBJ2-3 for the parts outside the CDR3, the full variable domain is GAGVSQSPSNKVTEKGKDVELRCDPISGHTALYWYRQSLGQGLEFLIYFQGNSAPDKSGLPSDRFSAERTGGSVSTLTIQRTQQEDSAVYLCASTAWLTGTDTQYFGPGTRLTVL.

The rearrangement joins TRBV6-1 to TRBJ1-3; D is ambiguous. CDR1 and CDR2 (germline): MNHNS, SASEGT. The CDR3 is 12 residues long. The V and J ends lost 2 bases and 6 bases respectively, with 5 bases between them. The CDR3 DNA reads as TGTGCCAGCAGTGAACTTTCAAACACCATATATTTT. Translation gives CASSELSNTIYF.

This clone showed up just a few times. CDR3 bases: TGTGCCAGCAGTAGGAGGGATACGCAGTATTTT. This encodes CASSRRDTQYF. The rearrangement joins TRBV6-6 to TRBJ2-3; tentative D call: TRBD2 (5 bases). CDR3 size: 11 residues. CDR1 and CDR2 from the germline V gene are MNHNY and SVGAGI (reference sequence). V lost 5 bases and J lost 6, with 6 bases in between.

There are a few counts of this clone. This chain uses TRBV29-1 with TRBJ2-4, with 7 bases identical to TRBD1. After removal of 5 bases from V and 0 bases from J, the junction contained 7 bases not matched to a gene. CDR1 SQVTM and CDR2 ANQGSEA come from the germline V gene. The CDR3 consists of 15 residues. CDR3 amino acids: CSVRGQQLAKNIQYF. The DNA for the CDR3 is TGCAGCGTTCGGGGACAGCAACTAGCCAAAAACATTCAGTACTTC. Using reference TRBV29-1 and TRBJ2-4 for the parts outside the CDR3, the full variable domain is SAVISQKPSRDICQRGTSLTIQCQVDSQVTMMFWYRQQPGQSLTLIATANQGSEATYESGFVIDKFPISRPNLTFSTLTVSNMSPEDSSIYLCSVRGQQLAKNIQYFGAGTRLSVL.

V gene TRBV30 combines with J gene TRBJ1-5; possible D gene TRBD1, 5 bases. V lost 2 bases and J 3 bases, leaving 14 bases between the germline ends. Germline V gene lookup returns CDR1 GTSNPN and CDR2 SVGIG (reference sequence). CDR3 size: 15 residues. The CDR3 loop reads CAWSRVTGLNQPQHF. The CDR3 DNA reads TGTGCCTGGAGTAGAGTAACGGGACTCAATCAGCCCCAGCATTTT.

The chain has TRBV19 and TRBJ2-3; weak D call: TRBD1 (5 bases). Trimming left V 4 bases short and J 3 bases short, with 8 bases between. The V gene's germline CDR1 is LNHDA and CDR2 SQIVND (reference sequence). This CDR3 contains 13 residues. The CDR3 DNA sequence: TGTGCCAGTAGTAGAACAGGTACAGATACGCAGTATTTT. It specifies CASSRTGTDTQYF.

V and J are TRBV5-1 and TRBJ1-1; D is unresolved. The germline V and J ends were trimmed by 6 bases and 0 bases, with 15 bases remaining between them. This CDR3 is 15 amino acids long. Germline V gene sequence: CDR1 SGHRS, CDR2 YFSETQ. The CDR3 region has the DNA TGCGCCAGCAACGCCCAAATCGACATGAACACTGAAGCTTTCTTT. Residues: CASNAQIDMNTEAFF.

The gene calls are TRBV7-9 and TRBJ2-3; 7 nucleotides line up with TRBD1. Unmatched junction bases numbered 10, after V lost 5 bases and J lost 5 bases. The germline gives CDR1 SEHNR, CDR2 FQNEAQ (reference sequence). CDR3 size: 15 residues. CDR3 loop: CASSPAGGALDTQYF. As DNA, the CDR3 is TGTGCCAGCAGCCCCGCAGGGGGTGCCTTAGATACGCAGTATTTT.

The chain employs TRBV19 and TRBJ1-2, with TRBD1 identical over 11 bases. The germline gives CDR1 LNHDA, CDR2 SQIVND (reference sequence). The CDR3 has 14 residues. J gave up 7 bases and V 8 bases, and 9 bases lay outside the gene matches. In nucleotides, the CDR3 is TGTGCCAGTGCGATAGGACAGGGGGCGCCTGGCTACACCTTC. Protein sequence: CASAIGQGAPGYTF.

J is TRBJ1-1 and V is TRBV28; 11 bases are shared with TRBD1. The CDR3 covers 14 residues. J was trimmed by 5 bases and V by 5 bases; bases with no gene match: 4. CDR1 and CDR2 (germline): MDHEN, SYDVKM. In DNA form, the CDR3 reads TGTGCCAGCAGTCGGACAGGGGGCAGGACTGAAGCTTTCTTT. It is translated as CASSRTGGRTEAFF. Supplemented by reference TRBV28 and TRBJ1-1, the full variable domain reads DVKVTQSSRYLVKRTGEKVFLECVQDMDHENMFWYRQDPGLGLRLIYFSYDVKMKEKGDIPEGYSVSREKKERFSLILESASTNQTSMYLCASSRTGGRTEAFFGQGTRLTVV.

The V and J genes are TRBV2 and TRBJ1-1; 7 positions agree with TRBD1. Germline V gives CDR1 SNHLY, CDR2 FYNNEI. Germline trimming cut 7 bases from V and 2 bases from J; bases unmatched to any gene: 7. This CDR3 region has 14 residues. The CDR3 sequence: CASKRTGANTEAFF. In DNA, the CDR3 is TGTGCCAGCAAACGGACAGGCGCTAACACTGAAGCTTTCTTT.

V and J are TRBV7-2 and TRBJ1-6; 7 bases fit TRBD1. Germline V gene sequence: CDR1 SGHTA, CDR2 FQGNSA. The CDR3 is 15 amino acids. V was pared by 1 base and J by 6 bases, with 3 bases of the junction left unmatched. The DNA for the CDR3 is TGTGCCAGCAGCTTAGGGGGACAGACTAATTCACCCCTCCACTTT. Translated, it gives CASSLGGQTNSPLHF.

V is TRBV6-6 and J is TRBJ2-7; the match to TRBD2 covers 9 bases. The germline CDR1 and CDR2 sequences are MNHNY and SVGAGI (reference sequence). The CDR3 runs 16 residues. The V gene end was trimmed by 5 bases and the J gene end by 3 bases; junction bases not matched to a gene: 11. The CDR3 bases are TGTGCCAGCAGTCCCTCTATCGGACTAGCGAACTACGAGCAGTACTTC. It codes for CASSPSIGLANYEQYF.

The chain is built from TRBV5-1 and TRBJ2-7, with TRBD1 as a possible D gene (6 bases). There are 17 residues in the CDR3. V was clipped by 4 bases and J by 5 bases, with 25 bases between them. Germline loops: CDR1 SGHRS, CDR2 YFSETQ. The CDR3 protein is CASSPGQLNAPPHEQYF. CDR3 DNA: TGCGCCAGCAGCCCGGGACAATTGAACGCCCCCCCCCACGAGCAGTACTTC.

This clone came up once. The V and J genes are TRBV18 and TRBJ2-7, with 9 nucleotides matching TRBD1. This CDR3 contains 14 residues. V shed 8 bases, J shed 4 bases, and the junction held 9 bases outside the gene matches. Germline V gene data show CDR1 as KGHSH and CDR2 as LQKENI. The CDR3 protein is CASTTGTGPYEQYF. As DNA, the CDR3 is TGTGCCAGCACCACCGGGACAGGGCCTTACGAGCAGTACTTC.

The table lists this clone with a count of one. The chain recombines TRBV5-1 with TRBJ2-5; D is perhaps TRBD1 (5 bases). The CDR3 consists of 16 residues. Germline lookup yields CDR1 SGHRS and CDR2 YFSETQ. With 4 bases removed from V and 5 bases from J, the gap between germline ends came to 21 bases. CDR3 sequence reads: CASSPEQVEKGETQYF. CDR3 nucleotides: TGCGCCAGCAGCCCGGAACAGGTTGAAAAAGGGGAGACCCAGTACTTC.

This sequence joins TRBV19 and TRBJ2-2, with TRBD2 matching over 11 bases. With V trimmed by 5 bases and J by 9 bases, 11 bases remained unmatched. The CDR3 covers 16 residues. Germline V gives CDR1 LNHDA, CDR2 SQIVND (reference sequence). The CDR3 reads CASSVSSGGFIRELFF. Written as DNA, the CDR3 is TGTGCCAGTAGTGTTTCTAGCGGGGGGTTCATCAGGGAGCTGTTTTTT.

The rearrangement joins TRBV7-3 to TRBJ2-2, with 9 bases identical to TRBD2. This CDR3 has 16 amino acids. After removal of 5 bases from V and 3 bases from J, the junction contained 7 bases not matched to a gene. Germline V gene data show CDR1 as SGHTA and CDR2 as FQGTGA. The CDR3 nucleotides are TGTGCCAGCAGCAAATTAGCGGGAGCGTACACCGGGGAGCTGTTTTTT. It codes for CASSKLAGAYTGELFF.

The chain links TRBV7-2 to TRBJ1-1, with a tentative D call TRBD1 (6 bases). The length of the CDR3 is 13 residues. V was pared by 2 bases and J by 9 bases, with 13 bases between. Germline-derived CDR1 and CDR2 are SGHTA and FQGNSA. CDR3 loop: CASSLSATGKAFF. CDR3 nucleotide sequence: TGTGCCAGCAGCTTATCGGCGACAGGCAAAGCTTTCTTT.

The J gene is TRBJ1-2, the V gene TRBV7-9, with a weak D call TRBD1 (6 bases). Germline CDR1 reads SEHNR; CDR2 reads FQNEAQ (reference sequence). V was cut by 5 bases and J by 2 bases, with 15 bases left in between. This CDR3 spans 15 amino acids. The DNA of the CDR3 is TGTGCCAGCAGCCCTGAGGGTCAGGGGAACTATGGCTACACCTTC. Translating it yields CASSPEGQGNYGYTF.

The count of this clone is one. The CDR3 spells CASSLVAGSSNQPQHF. CDR3 DNA: TGTGCCAGCAGCTTAGTAGCTGGGAGTAGCAATCAGCCCCAGCATTTT. This chain joins TRBV7-8 and TRBJ1-5; D not certain. The CDR3 runs 16 residues. V was shortened by 1 base and J by 0 bases, with 10 bases between the two germline ends. Germline CDR1 reads SGHVS; CDR2 reads FQNEAQ.

The CDR3 sequence: CASSTPGTAAYNSPLHF. CDR3 coding DNA: TGTGCCAGCAGTACCCCCGGGACAGCGGCGTATAATTCACCCCTCCACTTT. This chain links TRBV6-2 or TRBV6-3 with TRBJ1-6; 7 bases agree with TRBD1. The J segment lost 4 bases and the V segment lost 5 bases, leaving 11 bases of the junction unmatched. The CDR3 consists of 17 residues. CDR1 and CDR2 from the germline V gene are MNHEY and SVGEGT.

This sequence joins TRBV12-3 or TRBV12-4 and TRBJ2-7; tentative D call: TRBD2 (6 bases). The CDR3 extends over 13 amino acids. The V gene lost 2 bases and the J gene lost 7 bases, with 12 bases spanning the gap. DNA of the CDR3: TGTGCCAGCAGTTTACCGGGAGCGGGTGAGCAGTACTTC. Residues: CASSLPGAGEQYF.

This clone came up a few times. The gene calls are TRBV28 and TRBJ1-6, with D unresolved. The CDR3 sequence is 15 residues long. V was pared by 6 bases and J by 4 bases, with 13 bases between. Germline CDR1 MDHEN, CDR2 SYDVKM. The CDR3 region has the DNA TGTGCCAGCAGATTACGGTCCAGGTATAATTCACCCCTCCACTTT. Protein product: CASRLRSRYNSPLHF.

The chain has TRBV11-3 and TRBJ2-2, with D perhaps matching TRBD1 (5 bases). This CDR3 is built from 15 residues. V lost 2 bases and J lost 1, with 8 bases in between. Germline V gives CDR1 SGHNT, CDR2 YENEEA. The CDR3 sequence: CASSLRQQNTGELFF. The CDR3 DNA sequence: TGTGCCAGCAGCTTAAGACAGCAGAACACCGGGGAGCTGTTTTTT.